This TCR beta chain originates from a study of cytomegalovirus exposure and HLA in healthy donors (dated by TCRdb to the late 2010s). Background for the entire study: An earlier analysis of a few hundred of the donors reported under 300 Gb of sequence data and roughly 120 million unique TCR beta sequences obtained from about 179 million T cells. An early release covering roughly 640 HLA-typed donors comprised about 300 gigabases of sequencing data and about 90 million unique TCR sequences. Of the approximately 400 genotyped donors, approximately 80% fell in the genetic ancestry cluster associated with self-reported Caucasian donors. The study aimed to test whether cataloging public T cell receptors could reveal signatures of past pathogen exposure. Using immunosequencing, the study profiled T cell repertoires from 666 subjects and related those repertoires to cytomegalovirus serostatus. In addition to the first cohort of 666 subjects, a separate validation cohort of 120 different subjects was used. High-throughput TCR immunosequencing, statistical association of individual TCRs with disease status, and machine learning were combined to predict cytomegalovirus infection status. A later analysis re-examined previously published TCR beta repertoires from roughly 720 donors and added high-resolution HLA genotyping to investigate patterns of TCR occurrence. The later analysis used no new phenotypic data to find candidate immune exposures, relying instead on TCR beta sequences and their occurrence across donors. To decide whether each TCR beta V gene segment behaved as functional or pseudogenic, an earlier analysis of some 540 of the donors relied on high-throughput TCR beta sequencing. Alongside the repertoire data, information on donor age, sex, ethnicity and CMV serostatus was compiled. A later genetic analysis took genome-wide SNP genotypes for about 55% of the 666 donors and used that subset as a discovery cohort. All discovery cohort repertoires had been generated on a single sequencing platform. HLA typing covered class I and class II loci at four-digit resolution. The number of donors typed differed by locus, with roughly 620-630 for A, B, C, DRB1 and DQB1, around 520 for DQA1, some 570 for DPA1, and over 400 for DPB1. Because of strong linkage in the cohort, five DR-DQ haplotypes were treated as single units for association and clustering. Among some 410 genotyped donors of the cohort, an average of approximately 240,000 unique TCR beta nucleotide sequences were sequenced per donor, 15% to 20% of them non-productive.

In total, around 600 healthy bone marrow donors made up the cohort. At the time of sampling, all cohort members were nominally healthy, though unrecorded immune exposures were likely present. The donor tested CMV seropositive, placing the donor among the 310 or so seropositive members of the cohort. Each donor provided a peripheral blood sample, and peripheral blood mononuclear cells were used for TCR beta sequencing. The Qiagen DNeasy Blood Extraction Kit was used to extract genomic DNA from the blood cell samples. The research as a whole found: A further reported finding was that TCR beta sequences accurately predicted the HLA-A and HLA-B alleles for most subjects in the first cohort. According to a later analysis, most CMV-associated TCR beta chains appeared to be HLA-restricted, and the HLA associations seemed to be driven largely by CMV exposure. At a false discovery rate of 0.05, a later analysis linked 16,000 or so TCR beta sequences to specific HLA alleles. Correlated functional status among segregating V segments might reflect linkage disequilibrium, but an unknown experimental factor could not be ruled out. The classifier was reported to diagnose cytomegalovirus status with high specificity and sensitivity in both the original and validation cohorts. Roughly uniform sequencing depth across donors was assumed in presence/absence analyses, although this assumption may not hold. According to a later genetic analysis, donors in an Asian-associated ancestry cluster had fewer N-insertions in productive TCRs than the approximately 700-donor mean. HLA typing was unavailable for some donors at each locus, so association tests used only the typed subset. Some 16 rarely observed V segments, including chromosome 9 orphons, were excluded from the earlier analysis of approximately 600 of the donors because counts were too low. Some IMGT-functional V segments, including TRBV6-2 and TRBV6-3, could not be told apart with the 87-base-pair reads, so those segments were excluded. Broadly in line with IMGT annotations, most TCR beta V segments showed up in productive rearrangements about 87% or about 30% of the time in an earlier analysis of several hundred of the donors. In vitro tests confirmed that a few of the cytomegalovirus-associated TCR beta chains recognize cytomegalovirus antigens. V-gene and J-gene trimming of TCR beta chains was associated with a missense DCLRE1C variant in a later genetic analysis, and the association was replicated in an independent cohort. Most TCR sequences were observed very rarely across donors, whereas some public TCRs were present in many individuals. In this cohort, only TCR beta chains were sequenced, and detectable features were limited by the absence of alpha or paired-chain data. In a later analysis, HLA-associated TCR beta chains were found to be more clonally expanded and to have lower generation probabilities than equally common non-associated chains. In a later analysis, the rate of TCR association differed among HLA loci, with DRB1 alleles having the most associated TCRs and HLA-C alleles having the fewest. A group of highly shared sequence variants was considered likely to be a technical artifact of the sequencing pipeline. The only immune exposure information available for the cohort was CMV serostatus. A total of some 180 TCR beta chains were listed by the study as associated with cytomegalovirus. The authors suggested that the approach could potentially be extended to other disease states and immunological phenotypes. In a later analysis, several top co-occurrence clusters were reported to appear linked to parvovirus B19, influenza, CMV and Epstein-Barr virus. Assigning TCR associations to individual alleles was difficult when HLA alleles, especially DR and DQ, strongly co-occurred.

Library preparation was by the immunoSEQ multiplex PCR assay. A mixture of 60 forward primers for TCR Vbeta segments and 13 reverse primers for TCR Jbeta segments was used in the multiplex PCR. A multiplex PCR assay on genomic DNA amplified the CDR3 region of rearranged TCR beta genes. The Illumina HiSeq System was used to sequence the amplified TCR beta libraries as 87-base-pair reads. As for the original processing: Across the roughly 640 repertoires, a later analysis counted 80 million or so unique TCR beta chains, approximately 12 million of which were shared by at least two donors. To remove PCR and sequencing errors, raw reads were error-corrected and collapsed into unique sequences using a nearest-neighbor algorithm that merged closely related sequences. V, D and J gene segments were assigned by aligning CDR3 sequences to IMGT reference sequences. For a sequence to be retained, a match of at least six nucleotides to both a V gene segment and a J gene segment was required. A rearrangement was called productive if the CDR3 had no stop codons and remained in frame with V and J, and every other rearrangement was called non-productive. CDR3 was defined by IMGT convention, running from the second conserved V-encoded cysteine to the conserved J-encoded phenylalanine. Sequences without an unambiguous match to a single V gene segment were excluded from the earlier analysis of 587 of the donors. In an earlier analysis of several hundred of the donors, V segments were called functional above 56.7% productive rearrangements and were called segregating when the between-donor standard deviation exceeded 5%. To diagnose cytomegalovirus status from the catalog of TCR beta chain sequences, a statistical classification framework was built. In a later analysis, TCR nucleotide sequences were compared against IMGT/GENE-DB human TR gene sequences so that V and J genes could be assigned. Using the TCRdist pipeline, a later analysis assigned CDR3 sequences along with most-parsimonious VDJ recombination scenarios. A later analysis defined each TCR beta chain by its CDR3 amino acid sequence plus V-gene family, and excluded reads lacking a unique V-gene family. To address suspected cross-contamination and a sequencing artifact, a later analysis removed 450 to 700 highly shared, low-generation-probability nucleotide sequences. In a later analysis, a clonal expansion index for each public chain was calculated from normalized within-repertoire ranks of inferred template counts. A later analysis computed generation probabilities with a VDJ recombination model fitted to out-of-frame rearrangements, and checked the results against IGoR. In a later analysis, hypergeometric tests were used to score TCR-TCR, TCR-HLA and TCR-CMV co-occurrence, with a repertoire-size bias correction applied to TCR pairs. To estimate false discovery rates, a later analysis permuted the HLA or CMV assignments 20 times. A later analysis grouped co-occurring TCRs with DBSCAN, adding TCRdist sequence similarity when clustering within HLA-allele-positive subsets. For co-occurrence clustering, repertoires with fewer than 30,000 or more than 120,000 public chains were excluded, along with a handful of repertoires with anomalous nucleotide sharing. Drawn from immuneACCESS, this table holds only the in-frame rearrangements with V and J called that TCRdb kept. Clones are partly lost; checked studies trace under half to an unresolved V gene and leave the rest unexplained. D and trimming were read from the DNA, whereas the V and J calls and clone size are those reported in that table. For this sample the table gives about 98,000 clones, of which about four fifths were detected only once. More than 3% of the sample is taken by the ten largest.

The germline V gene yields SGHRS for CDR1 and YFSETQ for CDR2. Here V drops 0 bases and J drops 4 bases, and the junction holds 2 bases not matched to any gene. The CDR3, cysteine through phenylalanine, is 16 amino acids long. Here the CDR3 DNA is all that survives: 48 bases in frame from base 1. About this clone itself: The clone's antigen remains unknown. One base away there is no much larger clone; base qualities are not given.

The sequencing input was PBMCs. The chain is encoded by TRBV5-1 joined to TRBJ2-3; 13 central bases correspond to TRBD2. This receptor was identified in a female donor in good health and CMV-seropositive. The sequenced DNA: TGCGCCAGCAGCTTGGCCACTAGCGGGGGGGCAGATACGCAGTATTTT. This is translated as CASSLATSGGADTQYF.